What follows are 17 T cell receptor beta chains derived from one specimen sequenced in a study of OX40 agonist ivuxolimab in advanced cancers. Clones were sequenced by immunoSEQ multiplex PCR, and TCRdb holds only the in-frame ones, with some missing. The sample yields 65,000 to 80,000 clones, approximately 83% seen once. Sample: CD4+ or CD8+ T cells sorted from blood, taken in a trial of the OX40 agonist ivuxolimab. The receptors come from an adult with an advanced solid tumor such as melanoma, head and neck, liver or kidney cancer.

V is TRBV7-2 and J is TRBJ2-1, with 11 bases aligning to TRBD2. The CDR3 covers 15 residues. CDR1 is SGHTA, CDR2 FQGNSA, per germline. The J segment lost 3 bases and the V segment lost 5 bases, leaving 3 bases of the junction unmatched. Written as DNA, the CDR3 is TGTGCCAGCAGCCTCCTAGCGGGAGGCTACAATGAGCAGTTCTTC. Translating it yields CASSLLAGGYNEQFF.

V is TRBV5-1 and J is TRBJ1-4, with D tentatively TRBD1 (5 bases). The CDR3 sequence is 15 residues long. The ends were cut back, 0 bases at V and 7 bases at J, with 13 bases in the middle. Germline loops: CDR1 SGHRS, CDR2 YFSETQ. DNA for the CDR3: TGCGCCAGCAGCTTGGCCCAGGGAGGAGGTGAAAAACTGTTTTTT. Protein sequence: CASSLAQGGGEKLFF.

This chain uses TRBV28 with TRBJ1-1, with 10 bases aligning to TRBD1. After removal of 6 bases from V and 3 bases from J, the junction contained 7 bases not matched to a gene. The germline V gene encodes CDR1 MDHEN and CDR2 SYDVKM. The CDR3 is made up of 15 amino acids. The CDR3 loop is CASRNDRGRHTEAFF. CDR3 nucleotides: TGTGCCAGCAGAAATGACAGGGGGCGGCACACTGAAGCTTTCTTT.

The chain links TRBV7-3 to TRBJ1-2; tentative D call: TRBD1 (5 bases). V gave up 5 bases and J gave up 6 bases, with 22 bases separating them. The CDR3 totals 16 residues. The germline V gene has CDR1 SGHTA and CDR2 FQGTGA. The CDR3 sequence is CASSLEAGRASNGYTF. CDR3 DNA: TGTGCCAGCAGCCTCGAGGCAGGGAGGGCTTCTAATGGCTACACCTTC.

The gene calls are TRBV19 and TRBJ1-1; D uncertain. With 7 bases removed from V and 3 bases from J, the gap between germline ends came to 9 bases. The V gene's germline CDR1 is LNHDA and CDR2 SQIVND (reference sequence). The length of the CDR3 is 12 residues. CDR3 amino acids: CASKPSYTEAFF. The CDR3 DNA reads as TGTGCCAGTAAACCAAGCTACACTGAAGCTTTCTTT.

V is TRBV5-4 and J is TRBJ2-6; D might be TRBD2 (5 bases). Germline V gene sequence: CDR1 SGHNT, CDR2 YYREEE (reference sequence). The V gene lost 4 bases and the J gene lost 2 bases, with 13 bases spanning the gap. The CDR3 totals 16 residues. CDR3 coding DNA: TGTGCCAGCAGCAAAGGCCGGGAAACTGGGGCCAACGTCCTGACTTTC. Encoded protein: CASSKGRETGANVLTF.

V and J are TRBV19 and TRBJ1-1; D not certain. Trimming took off 4 bases at V and 0 bases at J, with 9 bases between the two ends. Germline CDR1 reads LNHDA; CDR2 reads SQIVND (reference sequence). The CDR3 length is 14 residues. For the CDR3, the DNA is TGTGCCAGTAGTAAGGAGGAAATGAACACTGAAGCTTTCTTT. It codes for CASSKEEMNTEAFF.

The chain recombines TRBV11-2 with TRBJ1-1, with unresolved D. The germline CDR1 and CDR2 sequences are SGHAT and FQNNGV. This CDR3 is built from 14 residues. Trimming shortened V by 5 bases and J by 4 bases, and 14 bases separated the two germline ends. In DNA, the CDR3 is TGTGCCAGCAGCGTCGGGCCCCCCGGCACTGAAGCTTTCTTT. It codes for CASSVGPPGTEAFF.

J is TRBJ2-5 and V is TRBV20-1; D ambiguous. Germline-derived CDR1 and CDR2 are DFQATT and SNEGSKA (reference sequence). Trimming pared 6 bases from V and 1 base from J, leaving 6 bases between. The CDR3 is made up of 11 amino acids. The CDR3 region is CSAPFQETQYF. The CDR3 nucleotides are TGCAGTGCCCCGTTCCAAGAGACCCAGTACTTC.

The chain joins TRBV7-2 to TRBJ1-4; D perhaps matches TRBD1 (6 bases). Germline V lookup: CDR1 SGHTA, CDR2 FQGNSA. There are 14 residues in the CDR3. Deletions cut 6 bases from V and 8 bases from J, with 16 bases between. The CDR3 DNA is TGTGCCAGCAGGAGGGGGGGGCTTTGGGAAAAACTGTTTTTT. Its translation is CASRRGGLWEKLFF.

This clone was detected only a few times. The V gene is TRBV5-4, the J gene TRBJ1-2; no firm D call. The CDR3 is 14 amino acids. Germline-derived CDR1 and CDR2 are SGHNT and YYREEE (reference sequence). The ends were cut back, 0 bases at V and 8 bases at J, with 14 bases in the middle. The CDR3 loop is CASSLVGEGWGYTF. CDR3 DNA sequence: TGTGCCAGCAGCTTGGTGGGTGAGGGATGGGGCTACACCTTC.

This chain uses TRBV14 with TRBJ1-2, with D perhaps TRBD1 (5 bases). Between the trimmed V and J ends, which lost 8 bases and 4 bases, there was a span of 14 bases. The CDR3 runs 13 residues. Germline CDR1 SGHDN, CDR2 FVKESK. The CDR3 sequence: CASRGGTSYGYTF. In DNA form, the CDR3 reads TGTGCCAGCCGGGGGGGTACAAGCTATGGCTACACCTTC.

V gene TRBV15 combines with J gene TRBJ1-5; 9 bases fit TRBD1. This CDR3 has 16 residues. CDR1 and CDR2 (germline): LNHNV, YYDKDF (reference sequence). V lost 5 bases, J lost 7 bases, and 12 bases stayed unmatched. CDR3 in DNA: TGTGCCACCAGCCCACCGGGACAGGGTCCAGGGCAGCCCCAGCATTTT. Amino acid sequence: CATSPPGQGPGQPQHF. The whole variable domain, filled in from reference TRBV15 and TRBJ1-5, reads DAMVIQNPRYQVTQFGKPVTLSCSQTLNHNVMYWYQQKSSQAPKLLFHYYDKDFNNEADTPDNFQSRRPNTSFCFLDIRSPGLGDTAMYLCATSPPGQGPGQPQHFGDGTRLSIL.

The chain uses TRBV7-2 and TRBJ2-5; TRBD2 matches 8 bases. V lost 10 bases to trimming and J lost 1 base; unmatched junction nucleotides: 17. The germline gives CDR1 SGHTA, CDR2 FQGNSA. The CDR3 totals 17 residues. The CDR3 coding sequence is TGTGCCACCAGGATGGGGTGGGTAGCGGGACTCCAAGAGACCCAGTACTTC. Translating gives CATRMGWVAGLQETQYF. Filled out from reference TRBV7-2 and TRBJ2-5, the complete variable domain reads GAGVSQSPSNKVTEKGKDVELRCDPISGHTALYWYRQSLGQGLEFLIYFQGNSAPDKSGLPSDRFSAERTGGSVSTLTIQRTQQEDSAVYLCATRMGWVAGLQETQYFGPGTRLLVL.

The V and J genes are TRBV27 and TRBJ2-7; D is ambiguous. CDR1 is MNHEY and CDR2 is SMNVEV in the germline V gene (reference sequence). Trimming took off 6 bases at V and 3 bases at J, with 6 bases between the two ends. The CDR3 contains 11 residues. CDR3 region: CASRAFYEQYF. The CDR3 DNA reads TGTGCCAGCAGGGCGTTCTACGAGCAGTACTTC.

Only a few counts were recorded for this clone. The chain has TRBV4-2 and TRBJ1-5, with TRBD1 as a possible D gene (6 bases). Germline CDR1 and CDR2: LGHNA and YNFKEQ. CDR3 size: 15 residues. V was trimmed by 1 base and J by 3 bases, leaving 10 bases between them. Written as DNA, the CDR3 is TGTGCCAGCAGCCAAGGCACAGGGCACAATCAGCCCCAGCATTTT. Translated, it gives CASSQGTGHNQPQHF.

The chain combines TRBV6-5 with TRBJ1-5, with TRBD1 matching over 7 bases. Germline loops: CDR1 MNHEY, CDR2 SVGAGI. CDR3 length: 15 amino acids. Germline trimming cut 0 bases from V and 7 bases from J; bases unmatched to any gene: 6. The CDR3 DNA sequence: TGTGCCAGCAGTTACTCAGGGGGCGGTGGCCAGCCCCAGCATTTT. Its protein product is CASSYSGGGGQPQHF.